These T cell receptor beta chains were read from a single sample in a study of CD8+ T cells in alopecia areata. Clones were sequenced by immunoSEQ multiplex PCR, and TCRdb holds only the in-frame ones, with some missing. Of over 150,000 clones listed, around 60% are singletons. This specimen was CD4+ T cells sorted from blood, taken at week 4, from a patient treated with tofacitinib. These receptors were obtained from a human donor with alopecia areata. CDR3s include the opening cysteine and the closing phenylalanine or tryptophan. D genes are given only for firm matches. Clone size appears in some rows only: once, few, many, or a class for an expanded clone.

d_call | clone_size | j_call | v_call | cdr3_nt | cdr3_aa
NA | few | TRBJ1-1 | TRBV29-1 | TGCAGCGTTAGCGGGGGCCTGCAGAACACTGAAGCTTTCTTT | CSVSGGLQNTEAFF
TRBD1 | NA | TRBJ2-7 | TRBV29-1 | TGCAGCGTTGAGAAACCGGGACAGGGGACCGAGCAGTACTTC | CSVEKPGQGTEQYF
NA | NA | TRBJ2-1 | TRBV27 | TGTGCCAGAGGGTCCTACAATGAGCAGTTCTTC | CARGSYNEQFF
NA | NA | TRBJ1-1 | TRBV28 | TGTGCCAGCAGTTTGGGCAACACTGAAGCTTTCTTT | CASSLGNTEAFF
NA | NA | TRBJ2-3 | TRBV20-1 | TGCAGTGCTAGAACCGCGAATACGCAGTATTTT | CSARTANTQYF
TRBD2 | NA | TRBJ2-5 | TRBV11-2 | TGTGCCAGCAGCTTCGGGAGGGCCTGGGAGACCCAGTACTTC | CASSFGRAWETQYF
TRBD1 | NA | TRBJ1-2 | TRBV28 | TGTGCCAGCAGTTCCACAGGGGATGGCTACACCTTC | CASSSTGDGYTF
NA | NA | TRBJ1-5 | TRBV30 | TGTGCCTGGAGTGTACGGGAGGGGGTAAGGAATCAGCCCCAGCATTTT | CAWSVREGVRNQPQHF
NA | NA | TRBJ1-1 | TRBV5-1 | TGCGCCAGCAGCTTGTTCGGCAGGGAGAACACTGAAGCTTTCTTT | CASSLFGRENTEAFF
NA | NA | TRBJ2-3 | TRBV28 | TGTGCCAGCAGGTGGTCAGATACGCAGTATTTT | CASRWSDTQYF
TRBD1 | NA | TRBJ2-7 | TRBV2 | TGTGCCAGCACCTACAGGGGTTACGAGCAGTACTTC | CASTYRGYEQYF
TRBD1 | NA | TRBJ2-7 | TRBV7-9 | TGTGCCAGCAGCTTGCAGGGGGCTGGGGAGCAGTACTTC | CASSLQGAGEQYF
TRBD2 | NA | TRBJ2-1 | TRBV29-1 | TGCAGCGTTGACGCTAGCGGGAGTTACAATGAGCAGTTCTTC | CSVDASGSYNEQFF
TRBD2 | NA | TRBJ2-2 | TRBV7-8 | TGTGCCAGCAACCGGGGGAGGGCCCGGGCCGGGGAGCTGTTTTTT | CASNRGRARAGELFF
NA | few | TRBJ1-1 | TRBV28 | TGTGCCAGCAGTTCCCCGGGACAATTTCTCCTGGACACTGAAGCTTTCTTT | CASSSPGQFLLDTEAFF
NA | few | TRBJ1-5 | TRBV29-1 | TGCAGCGTTGGACAGAATAGCAATCAGCCCCAGCATTTT | CSVGQNSNQPQHF
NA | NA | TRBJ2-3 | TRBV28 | TGTGCCAGCAGTTTTAGATTAGTTACAGATACGCAGTATTTT | CASSFRLVTDTQYF
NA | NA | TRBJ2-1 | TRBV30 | TGTGCCTGGGGATCTAGCGCCCACAATGAGCAGTTCTTC | CAWGSSAHNEQFF
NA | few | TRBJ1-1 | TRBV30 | TGTGCCTGGAGTTCAACAGGATTGCGGCTGAACACTGAAGCTTTCTTT | CAWSSTGLRLNTEAFF
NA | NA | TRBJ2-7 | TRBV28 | TGTGCCAGCATTCTCGCCCGCGCCGAGCAGTACTTC | CASILARAEQYF
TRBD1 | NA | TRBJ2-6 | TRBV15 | TGTGCCACCAGCAGACCGGGCAGGGGGACTGGGGCCAACGTCCTGACTTTC | CATSRPGRGTGANVLTF
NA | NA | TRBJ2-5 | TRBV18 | TGTGCCAGCTCGAAAGCTGAACTACAAGAGACCCAGTACTTC | CASSKAELQETQYF
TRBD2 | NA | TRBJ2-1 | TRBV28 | TGTGCCAGCATAGCTAGCGGGAGATCTGAGCAGTTCTTC | CASIASGRSEQFF
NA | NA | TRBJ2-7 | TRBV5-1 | TGCGCCAGCAGCTTGGGGCACCGCTTGGGCGAGCAGTACTTC | CASSLGHRLGEQYF
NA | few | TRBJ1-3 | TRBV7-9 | TGTGCCAGCACCATGGGGAGAAACACCATATATTTT | CASTMGRNTIYF
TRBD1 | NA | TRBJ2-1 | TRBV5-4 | TGTGCCAGCAGCGGGGGCCGAACAGGGGTGTACAATGAGCAGTTCTTC | CASSGGRTGVYNEQFF
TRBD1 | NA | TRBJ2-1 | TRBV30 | TGTGCCTGGAGCGCAGACAGGGGTCCCTCCTACAATGAGCAGTTCTTC | CAWSADRGPSYNEQFF
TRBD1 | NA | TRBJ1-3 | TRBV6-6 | TGTGCCAGCAGTGACAGGGGGCCCTCTGGAAACACCATATATTTT | CASSDRGPSGNTIYF
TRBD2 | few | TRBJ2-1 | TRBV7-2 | TGTGCCAGCAGCTTAGTTAGCGGGAGGGCCAATGAGCAGTTCTTC | CASSLVSGRANEQFF
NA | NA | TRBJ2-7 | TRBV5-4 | TGTGCCAGCAGCTTTAGGGGAACCTACGAGCAGTACTTC | CASSFRGTYEQYF
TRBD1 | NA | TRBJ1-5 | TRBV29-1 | TGCAGCGCTACCGCATTCGGGACAGCTTCCCAGCATTTT | CSATAFGTASQHF
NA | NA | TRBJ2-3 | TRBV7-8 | TGTGCCAGCAGCTCCCTAAGTGTGGGGAACGGATTCCCAGATACGCAGTATTTT | CASSSLSVGNGFPDTQYF
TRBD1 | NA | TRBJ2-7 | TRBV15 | TGTGCCACCAGCAGGTGGGACAGGGGGTACGAGCAGTACTTC | CATSRWDRGYEQYF
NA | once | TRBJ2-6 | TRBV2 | TGTGCCAGCCCGTCCAGGTCACCCTCTGGGGCCAACGTCCTGACTTTC | CASPSRSPSGANVLTF
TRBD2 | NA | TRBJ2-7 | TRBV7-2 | TGTGCCAGCAGTACCGGGACTAGCGGGAGGTACTTC | CASSTGTSGRYF
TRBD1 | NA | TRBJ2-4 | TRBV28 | TGTGCCAGCAGCTCTCCAACCCCAGGGGGAGCCAAAAACATTCAGTACTTC | CASSSPTPGGAKNIQYF
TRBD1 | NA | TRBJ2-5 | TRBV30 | TGTGCCTGGAGTGTAAAGGGACAGATCCCAAAAGAGACCCAGTACTTC | CAWSVKGQIPKETQYF
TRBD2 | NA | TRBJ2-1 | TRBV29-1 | TGCAGCGTTGAAGAAACTAGCGGGGGGAGCTCCTACAATGAGCAGTTCTTC | CSVEETSGGSSYNEQFF
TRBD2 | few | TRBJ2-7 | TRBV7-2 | TGTGCCAGCAGCAGACTAGCGGTCTACGAGCAGTACTTC | CASSRLAVYEQYF
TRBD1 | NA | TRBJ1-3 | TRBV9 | TGTGCCAGCAGCGCGGGGACAGCTGGAAACACCATATATTTT | CASSAGTAGNTIYF
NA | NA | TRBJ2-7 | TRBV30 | TGTGCCTGGAGTAGGGGGGTCGCCACCTACGAGCAGTACTTC | CAWSRGVATYEQYF
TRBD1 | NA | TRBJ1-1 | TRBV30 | TGTGCCTGGTCGACAGGGTTTGTCACTGAAGCTTTCTTT | CAWSTGFVTEAFF
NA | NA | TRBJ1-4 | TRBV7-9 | TGTGCCAGCAGCTCCGGGGGTATTTTTGAAAAACTGTTTTTT | CASSSGGIFEKLFF
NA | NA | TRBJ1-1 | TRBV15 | TGTGCCACCAGCAAAGAACAGGGTTACACTGAAGCTTTCTTT | CATSKEQGYTEAFF
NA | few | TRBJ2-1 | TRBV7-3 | TGTGCCAGCAGCTTAAACAGGGAGAATGAGCAGTTCTTC | CASSLNRENEQFF
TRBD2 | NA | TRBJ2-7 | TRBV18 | TGTGCCAGCTCACGAGGACTAGCGGGGAGCTCCTACGAGCAGTACTTC | CASSRGLAGSSYEQYF
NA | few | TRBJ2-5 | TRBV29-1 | TGCAGCGTACCGGAGGAGTTAGAGACCCAGTACTTC | CSVPEELETQYF
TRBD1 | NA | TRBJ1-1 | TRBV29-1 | TGCAGCGTTGATGCCCTGGGACAGGGGGCCCCTGAAGCTTTCTTT | CSVDALGQGAPEAFF
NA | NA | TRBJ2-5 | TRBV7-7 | TGTGCTAGCAGCAGAGGGCGGGCGGACCCCCAGTACTTC | CASSRGRADPQYF
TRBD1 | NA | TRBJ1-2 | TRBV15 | TGTGCCACCAGCTCTGGGCAGGGGGCCGGGTGGGGCTACACCTTC | CATSSGQGAGWGYTF